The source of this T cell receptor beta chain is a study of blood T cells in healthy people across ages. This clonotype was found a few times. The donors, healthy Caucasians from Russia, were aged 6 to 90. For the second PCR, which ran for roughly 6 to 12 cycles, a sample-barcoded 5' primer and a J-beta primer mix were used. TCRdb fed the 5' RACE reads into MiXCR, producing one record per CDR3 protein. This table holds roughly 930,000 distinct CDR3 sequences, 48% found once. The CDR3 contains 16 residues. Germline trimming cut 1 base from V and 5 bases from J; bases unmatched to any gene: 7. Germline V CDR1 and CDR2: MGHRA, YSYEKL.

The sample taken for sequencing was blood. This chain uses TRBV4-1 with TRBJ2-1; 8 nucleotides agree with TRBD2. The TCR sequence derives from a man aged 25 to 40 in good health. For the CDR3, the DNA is TGCGCCAGCAGCCAAGTTCCGGGGGGGGCCCACAATGAGCAGTTCTTC. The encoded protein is CASSQVPGGAHNEQFF.